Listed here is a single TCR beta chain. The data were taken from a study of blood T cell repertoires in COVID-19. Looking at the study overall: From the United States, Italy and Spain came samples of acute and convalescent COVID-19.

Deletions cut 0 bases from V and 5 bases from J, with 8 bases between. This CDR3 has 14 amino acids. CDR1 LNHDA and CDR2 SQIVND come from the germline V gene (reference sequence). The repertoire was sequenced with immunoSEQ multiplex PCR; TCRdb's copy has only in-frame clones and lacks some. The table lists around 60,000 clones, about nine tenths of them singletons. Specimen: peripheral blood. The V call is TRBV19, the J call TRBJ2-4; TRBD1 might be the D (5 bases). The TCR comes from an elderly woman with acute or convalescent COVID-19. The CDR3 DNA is TGTGCCAGTAGTATAGATCAGGGTCAAAACATTCAGTACTTC. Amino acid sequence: CASSIDQGQNIQYF.